The 19 T cell receptor beta chains in this list originate from one sample, sequenced in a study of T cell responses to AZD1222 COVID-19 vaccine. This table comes from immunoSEQ multiplex PCR, and its TCRdb copy is limited to in-frame clones, with some not included. The sample includes some 25,000 clones, 87% of them seen just once. This specimen was peripheral blood, taken 28 days after the second AZD1222 dose. The receptors come from an adult who received the AZD1222 COVID-19 vaccine.

The gene calls are TRBV19 and TRBJ2-3, with no clear D. With 5 bases removed from V and 3 bases from J, the gap between germline ends came to 18 bases. The CDR3 consists of 16 residues. CDR1 and CDR2 (germline): LNHDA, SQIVND (reference sequence). CDR3 sequence (DNA): TGTGCCAGTAGTCTAACGACCTTACTCCTAACAGATACGCAGTATTTT. It yields the protein CASSLTTLLLTDTQYF.

The V gene is TRBV4-1, the J gene TRBJ2-7; D perhaps matches TRBD1 (6 bases). V lost 0 bases to trimming and J lost 4 bases, with 16 bases between them. The CDR3 loop spans 16 amino acids. The germline V gene has CDR1 MGHRA and CDR2 YSYEKL. CDR3 region: CASSQDRTGTLYEQYF. The CDR3 region has the DNA TGCGCCAGCAGCCAAGATCGAACCGGGACACTTTACGAGCAGTACTTC.

The rearrangement joins TRBV2 to TRBJ2-4; 9 positions match TRBD2. With V trimmed by 4 bases and J by 0 bases, 10 bases remained unmatched. The CDR3 runs 18 residues. Germline lookup yields CDR1 SNHLY and CDR2 FYNNEI. CDR3 amino acids: CASSVEMTSGLAKNIQYF. The CDR3 DNA sequence: TGTGCCAGCAGTGTTGAAATGACTAGCGGATTAGCCAAAAACATTCAGTACTTC. The variable domain in full, completed from reference TRBV2 and TRBJ2-4, reads EPEVTQTPSHQVTQMGQEVILRCVPISNHLYFYWYRQILGQKVEFLVSFYNNEISEKSEIFDDQFSVERPDGSNFTLKIRSTKLEDSAMYFCASSVEMTSGLAKNIQYFGAGTRLSVL.

The chain joins TRBV4-1 to TRBJ2-4; a possible D gene is TRBD1 (6 bases). Germline loops: CDR1 MGHRA, CDR2 YSYEKL. Trimming took 0 bases from V and 8 from J, leaving 11 bases between them. There are 14 residues in the CDR3. CDR3: CASSQERAGDIQYF. CDR3 in DNA: TGCGCCAGCAGCCAAGAACGGGCAGGGGACATTCAGTACTTC.

V gene TRBV6-1 combines with J gene TRBJ2-3; 8 bases are a match to TRBD2. Per germline, CDR1 MNHNS and CDR2 SASEGT. The trim removed 3 bases at V and 5 bases at J, leaving 4 bases unmatched. The CDR3 runs 14 residues. In DNA, the CDR3 is TGTGCCAGCAGTGAGCGGGAGGTAATAGATACGCAGTATTTT. Amino acid sequence: CASSEREVIDTQYF.

V and J are TRBV28 and TRBJ1-2, with D tentatively TRBD1 (5 bases). Trimming took off 6 bases at V and 8 bases at J, with 16 bases between the two ends. The CDR3 contains 13 residues. Germline V gene lookup returns CDR1 MDHEN and CDR2 SYDVKM. CDR3 nucleotides: TGTGCCAGCAGCCTAATCCCAGGGTCCGGCTACACCTTC. It codes for CASSLIPGSGYTF.

This clone was picked up a small number of times. V and J are TRBV27 and TRBJ2-1; D unresolved. The V and J ends lost 8 bases and 3 bases respectively, with 8 bases between them. CDR1 and CDR2 (germline): MNHEY, SMNVEV (reference sequence). This CDR3 has 12 residues. The CDR3 protein is CASRRGYNEQFF. The CDR3 nucleotides are TGTGCCAGCCGGAGAGGCTACAATGAGCAGTTCTTC.

The rearrangement joins TRBV12-3 or TRBV12-4 to TRBJ1-6; D is unresolved. The CDR3 runs to 12 residues. The V end lost 6 bases, the J end lost 7 bases, and 7 bases lay between the germline ends. The CDR3 DNA sequence: TGTGCCAGCAGACCGGGGAATTCACCCCTCCACTTT. Translating gives CASRPGNSPLHF.

V usage is TRBV23-1 and J usage is TRBJ1-4; unclear D gene. TRBV23-1 falls under the ORF class, with uncertain function. With 0 bases removed from V and 5 bases from J, the gap between germline ends came to 7 bases. This CDR3 is built from 14 residues. CDR3 loop: CASSQSQPNEKLFF. CDR3 DNA: TGCGCCAGCAGTCAATCGCAGCCAAATGAAAAACTGTTTTTT.

The chain employs TRBV18 and TRBJ2-2; a possible D gene is TRBD1 (6 bases). Trimming took off 3 bases at V and 0 bases at J, with 8 bases between the two ends. The CDR3 length is 15 residues. Germline loops: CDR1 KGHSH, CDR2 LQKENI. In DNA form, the CDR3 reads TGTGCCAGCTCACCGACAGGATCGAACACCGGGGAGCTGTTTTTT. As protein: CASSPTGSNTGELFF.

The chain links TRBV28 to TRBJ2-1; perhaps TRBD1 as D (6 bases). Trimming took off 5 bases at V and 9 bases at J, with 11 bases between the two ends. Germline CDR1 MDHEN, CDR2 SYDVKM. The CDR3 is 12 residues long. This chain's CDR3 is CASSGTTREQFF. The CDR3 DNA follows: TGTGCCAGCAGTGGGACAACGCGTGAGCAGTTCTTC.

V usage is TRBV7-9 and J usage is TRBJ2-1, with 11 bases lining up with TRBD2. This CDR3 region has 16 residues. V trimming: 2 bases; J trimming: 6 bases; junction bases outside the gene matches: 6. Germline CDR1 SEHNR, CDR2 FQNEAQ (reference sequence). CDR3 DNA sequence: TGTGCCAGCAGCTTACCCGCTAGCGGGAGGTCCAATGAGCAGTTCTTC. Protein: CASSLPASGRSNEQFF.

With regard to this clone: The same CDR3 can be traced to other DNA sequences in this sample. The chain joins TRBV28 to TRBJ1-2; TRBD1 matches at 8 bases. CDR1 is MDHEN, CDR2 SYDVKM, per germline. The CDR3 loop spans 14 amino acids. V dropped 2 bases and J dropped 8; count of bases not matched to a gene: 7. The CDR3 protein is CASSLLGQGGGYTF. CDR3 DNA: TGTGCCAGCAGTTTACTAGGACAGGGCGGGGGCTACACCTTC.

J is TRBJ1-5 and V is TRBV28; D call uncertain. Germline assignment: CDR1 MDHEN and CDR2 SYDVKM. Trimming took 3 bases from V and 5 from J, leaving 8 bases between them. CDR3 length: 13 amino acids. CDR3 in amino acids: CASSFGQYQPQHF. Written as DNA, the CDR3 is TGTGCCAGCAGTTTCGGGCAGTATCAGCCCCAGCATTTT.

In this sample, this clone turned up a few times. The chain employs TRBV14 and TRBJ2-1; maybe TRBD2 (5 bases). Trimming shortened V by 1 base and J by 9 bases, and 13 bases separated the two germline ends. Germline V gene sequence: CDR1 SGHDN, CDR2 FVKESK. This CDR3 spans 14 amino acids. CDR3 coding DNA: TGTGCCAGCAGCCAAGCCGGGCTACTAGTTGAGCAGTTCTTC. Translating it yields CASSQAGLLVEQFF.

CDR3 sequence reads: CAWMVVTGEQYF. The CDR3 DNA sequence: TGTGCCTGGATGGTGGTCACGGGAGAGCAGTACTTC. The chain employs TRBV30 and TRBJ2-7; tentative D call: TRBD2 (5 bases). Germline loops: CDR1 GTSNPN, CDR2 SVGIG (reference sequence). Trimming shortened V by 4 bases and J by 7 bases, and 14 bases separated the two germline ends. This CDR3 contains 12 residues.

The chain has TRBV2 and TRBJ1-1; TRBD1 might be the D (5 bases). Between the trimmed V and J ends, which lost 10 bases and 4 bases, there was a span of 16 bases. Germline CDR1 reads SNHLY; CDR2 reads FYNNEI. The CDR3 is 13 residues long. The CDR3 loop is CATRPNGATEAFF. The CDR3 nucleotides are TGTGCCACCCGGCCAAACGGGGCCACTGAAGCTTTCTTT. The full variable domain, its missing parts supplied by reference TRBV2 and TRBJ1-1, is EPEVTQTPSHQVTQMGQEVILRCVPISNHLYFYWYRQILGQKVEFLVSFYNNEISEKSEIFDDQFSVERPDGSNFTLKIRSTKLEDSAMYFCATRPNGATEAFFGQGTRLTVV.

This chain connects TRBV5-6 to TRBJ1-1; D perhaps matches TRBD1 (5 bases). Germline V gene data show CDR1 as SGHDT and CDR2 as YYEEEE. V lost 1 base and J 4 bases, leaving 14 bases between the germline ends. This CDR3 has 15 residues. CDR3 residues: CASSLKQGIGTEAFF. CDR3 in DNA: TGTGCCAGCAGCTTGAAGCAGGGAATCGGCACTGAAGCTTTCTTT.

The DNA of the CDR3 is TGTGCCAGCAGCGGGGGGACAGGGCATATCGGGACTGAAGCTTTCTTT. It encodes CASSGGTGHIGTEAFF. The rearrangement uses TRBV5-4 and TRBJ1-1; 9 nucleotides align to TRBD1. CDR1 and CDR2 from the germline V gene are SGHNT and YYREEE (reference sequence). After removal of 4 bases from V and 5 bases from J, the junction contained 12 bases not matched to a gene. The CDR3 length is 16 residues.